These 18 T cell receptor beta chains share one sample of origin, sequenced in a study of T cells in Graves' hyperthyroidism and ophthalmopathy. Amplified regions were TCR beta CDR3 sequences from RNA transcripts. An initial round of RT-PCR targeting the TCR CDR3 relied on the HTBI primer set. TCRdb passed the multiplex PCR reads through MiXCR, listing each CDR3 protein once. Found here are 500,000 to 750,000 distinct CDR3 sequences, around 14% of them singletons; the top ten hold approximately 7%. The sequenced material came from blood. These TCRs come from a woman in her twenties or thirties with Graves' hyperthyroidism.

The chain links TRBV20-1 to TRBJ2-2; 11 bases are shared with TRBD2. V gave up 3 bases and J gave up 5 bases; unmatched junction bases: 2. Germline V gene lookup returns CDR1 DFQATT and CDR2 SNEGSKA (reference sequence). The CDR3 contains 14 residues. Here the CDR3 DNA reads TGCAGTGCTAGGCCTAGCGGGAGGACCGGGGAGCTGTTTTTT. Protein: CSARPSGRTGELFF.

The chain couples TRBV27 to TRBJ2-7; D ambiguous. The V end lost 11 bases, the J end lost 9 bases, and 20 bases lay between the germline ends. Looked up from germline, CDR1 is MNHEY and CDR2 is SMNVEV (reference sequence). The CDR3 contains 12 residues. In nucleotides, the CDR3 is TGTGCCGGGTCCGGGCGACAAAAAGTGCAGTACTTC. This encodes CAGSGRQKVQYF.

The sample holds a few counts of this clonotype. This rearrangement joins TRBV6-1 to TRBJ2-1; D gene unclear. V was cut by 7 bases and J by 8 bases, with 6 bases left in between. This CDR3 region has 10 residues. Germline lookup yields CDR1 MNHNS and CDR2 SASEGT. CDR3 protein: CASMFHEQFF. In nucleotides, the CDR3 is TGTGCCAGCATGTTTCATGAGCAGTTCTTC.

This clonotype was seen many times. For the CDR3, the DNA is TGCAGTGCTAGAGACCTTCCCCCGGCGGGAGGTGTTTTTTACGAGCAGTACTTC. Protein: CSARDLPPAGGVFYEQYF. This chain joins TRBV20-1 and TRBJ2-7; 8 nucleotides match TRBD2. Trimming at V came to 0 bases and at J to 4 bases, leaving 17 bases not matched to a gene. This CDR3 has 18 residues. CDR1 is DFQATT, CDR2 SNEGSKA, per germline (reference sequence).

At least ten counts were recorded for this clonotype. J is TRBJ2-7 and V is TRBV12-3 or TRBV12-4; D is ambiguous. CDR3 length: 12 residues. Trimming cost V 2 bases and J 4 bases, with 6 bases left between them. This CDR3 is CASSLRTYEQYF. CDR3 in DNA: TGTGCCAGCAGTTTACGTACGTACGAGCAGTACTTC.

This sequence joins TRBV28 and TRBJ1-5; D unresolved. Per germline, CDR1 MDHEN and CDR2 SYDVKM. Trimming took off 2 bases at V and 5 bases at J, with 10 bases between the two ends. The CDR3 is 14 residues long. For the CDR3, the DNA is TGTGCCAGCAGTTTAGCCCCAACTGATCAGCCCCAGCATTTT. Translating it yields CASSLAPTDQPQHF.

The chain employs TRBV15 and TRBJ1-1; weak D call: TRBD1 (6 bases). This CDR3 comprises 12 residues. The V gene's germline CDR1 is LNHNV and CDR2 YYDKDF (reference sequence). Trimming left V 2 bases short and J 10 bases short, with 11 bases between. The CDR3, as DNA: TGTGCCACCAGCAGAAACAGGGAGGGAGCTTTCTTT. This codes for CATSRNREGAFF. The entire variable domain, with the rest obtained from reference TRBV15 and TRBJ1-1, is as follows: DAMVIQNPRYQVTQFGKPVTLSCSQTLNHNVMYWYQQKSSQAPKLLFHYYDKDFNNEADTPDNFQSRRPNTSFCFLDIRSPGLGDTAMYLCATSRNREGAFFGQGTRLTVV.

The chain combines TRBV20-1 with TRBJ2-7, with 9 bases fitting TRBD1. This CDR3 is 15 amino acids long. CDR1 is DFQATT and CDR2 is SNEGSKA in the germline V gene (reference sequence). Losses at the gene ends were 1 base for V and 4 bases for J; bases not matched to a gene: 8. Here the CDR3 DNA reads TGCAGTGCTAGAGGCAGGTACAGGGGGCAGTACGAGCAGTACTTC. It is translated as CSARGRYRGQYEQYF.

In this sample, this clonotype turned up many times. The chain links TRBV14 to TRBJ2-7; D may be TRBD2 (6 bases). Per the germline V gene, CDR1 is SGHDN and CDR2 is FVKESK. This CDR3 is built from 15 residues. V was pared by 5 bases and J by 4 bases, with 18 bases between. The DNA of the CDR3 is TGTGCCAGCAGCGGGCGGGGCGCCGACTTTTACGAGCAGTACTTC. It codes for CASSGRGADFYEQYF.

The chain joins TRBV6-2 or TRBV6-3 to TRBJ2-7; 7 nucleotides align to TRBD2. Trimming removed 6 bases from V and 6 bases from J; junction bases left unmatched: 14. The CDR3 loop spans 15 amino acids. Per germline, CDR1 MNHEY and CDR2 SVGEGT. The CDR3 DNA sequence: TGTGCCAGCAGAGGGCTAGCGGAACCAGCGGGCGAGCAGTACTTC. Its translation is CASRGLAEPAGEQYF.

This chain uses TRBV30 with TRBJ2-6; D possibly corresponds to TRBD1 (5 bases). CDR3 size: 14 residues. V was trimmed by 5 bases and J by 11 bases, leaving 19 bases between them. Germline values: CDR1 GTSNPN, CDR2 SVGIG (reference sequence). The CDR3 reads CAWGTGVRSYVLTF. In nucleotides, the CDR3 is TGTGCCTGGGGCACAGGAGTGAGATCGTACGTCCTGACTTTC.

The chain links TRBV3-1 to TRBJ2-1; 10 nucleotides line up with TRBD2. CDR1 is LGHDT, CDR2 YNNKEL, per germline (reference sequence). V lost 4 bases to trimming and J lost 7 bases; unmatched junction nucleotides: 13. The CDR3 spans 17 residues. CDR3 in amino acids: CASSRQGLAAGLNEQFF. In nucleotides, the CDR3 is TGTGCCAGCAGCCGACAAGGACTAGCGGCGGGGTTAAATGAGCAGTTCTTC.

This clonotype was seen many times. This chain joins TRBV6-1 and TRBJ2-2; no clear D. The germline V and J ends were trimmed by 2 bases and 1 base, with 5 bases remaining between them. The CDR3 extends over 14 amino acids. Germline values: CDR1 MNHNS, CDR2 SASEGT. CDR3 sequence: CASSEFRNTGELFF. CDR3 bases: TGTGCCAGCAGTGAATTTAGGAACACCGGGGAGCTGTTTTTT.

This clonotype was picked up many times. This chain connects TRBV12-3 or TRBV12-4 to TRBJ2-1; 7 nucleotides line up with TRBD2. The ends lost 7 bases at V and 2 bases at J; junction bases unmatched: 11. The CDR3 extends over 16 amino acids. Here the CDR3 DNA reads TGTGCCAGCATACCATTCGGGGGGAGGGCCTACAATGAGCAGTTCTTC. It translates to CASIPFGGRAYNEQFF.

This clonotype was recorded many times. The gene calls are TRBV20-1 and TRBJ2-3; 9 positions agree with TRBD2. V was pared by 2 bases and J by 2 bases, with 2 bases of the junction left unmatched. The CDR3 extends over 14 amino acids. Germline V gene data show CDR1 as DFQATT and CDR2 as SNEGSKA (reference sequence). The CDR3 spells CSARLAGNTDTQYF. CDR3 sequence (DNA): TGCAGTGCTAGACTAGCGGGAAACACAGATACGCAGTATTTT.

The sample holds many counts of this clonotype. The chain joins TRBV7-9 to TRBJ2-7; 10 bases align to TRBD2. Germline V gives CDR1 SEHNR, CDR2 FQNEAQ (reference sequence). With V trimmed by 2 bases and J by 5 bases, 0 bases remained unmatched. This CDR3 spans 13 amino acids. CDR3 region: CASSLLAGDEQYF. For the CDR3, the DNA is TGTGCCAGCAGCTTACTAGCGGGAGACGAGCAGTACTTC. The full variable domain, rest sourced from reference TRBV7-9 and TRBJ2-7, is DTGVSQNPRHKITKRGQNVTFRCDPISEHNRLYWYRQTLGQGPEFLTYFQNEAQLEKSRLLSDRFSAERPKGSFSTLEIQRTEQGDSAMYLCASSLLAGDEQYFGPGTRLTVT.

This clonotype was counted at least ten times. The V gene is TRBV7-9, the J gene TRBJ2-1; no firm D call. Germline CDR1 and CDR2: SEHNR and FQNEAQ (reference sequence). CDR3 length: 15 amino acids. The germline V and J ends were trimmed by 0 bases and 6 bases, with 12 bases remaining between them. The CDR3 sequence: CASSLAGTPSNEQFF. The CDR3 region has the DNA TGTGCCAGCAGCTTAGCAGGAACCCCAAGCAATGAGCAGTTCTTC.

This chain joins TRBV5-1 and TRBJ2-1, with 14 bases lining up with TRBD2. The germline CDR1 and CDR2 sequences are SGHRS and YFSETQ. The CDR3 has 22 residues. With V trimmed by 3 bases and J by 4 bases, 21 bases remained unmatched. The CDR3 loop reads CASSSGLAGGNNPFHLYNEQFF. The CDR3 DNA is TGCGCCAGCAGCTCCGGACTAGCGGGAGGAAACAATCCTTTCCACCTTTACAATGAGCAGTTCTTC.